A single sample is the source of the 21 T cell receptor beta chains below, sequenced in a study of cytomegalovirus exposure and HLA in healthy donors. 13 Jbeta primers and 60 Vbeta primers were used for the PCR. Method: immunoSEQ multiplex PCR; TCRdb's copy keeps in-frame clones and lacks some. The data hold 110,000 or so clones, with around 82% observed a single time. The sequencing input was PBMCs. The receptors stem from a woman aged 30 to 39 in good health and CMV-seropositive.

This clone was observed a handful of times. This chain connects TRBV2 to TRBJ2-2; D unclear. V shed 6 bases and J shed 6 bases, with 8 bases lying between them. Germline values: CDR1 SNHLY, CDR2 FYNNEI. The CDR3 length is 12 residues. The CDR3 spells CASSLAAGELFF. Here the CDR3 DNA reads TGTGCCAGCAGCTTAGCCGCCGGGGAGCTGTTTTTT. Full variable domain (rest looked up from reference TRBV2 and TRBJ2-2): EPEVTQTPSHQVTQMGQEVILRCVPISNHLYFYWYRQILGQKVEFLVSFYNNEISEKSEIFDDQFSVERPDGSNFTLKIRSTKLEDSAMYFCASSLAAGELFFGEGSRLTVL.

This chain links TRBV18 with TRBJ1-4; TRBD1 agrees at 7 bases. This CDR3 region has 15 residues. Germline trimming cut 0 bases from V and 8 bases from J; bases unmatched to any gene: 6. Germline loops: CDR1 KGHSH, CDR2 LQKENI. In DNA, the CDR3 is TGTGCCAGCTCACCACCTAACAGGGGCCGAGAAAAACTGTTTTTT. Protein sequence: CASSPPNRGREKLFF.

This clone occurred a few times. The chain has TRBV2 and TRBJ1-2, with no clear D. V gave up 6 bases and J gave up 8 bases, with 16 bases separating them. Germline V CDR1 and CDR2: SNHLY, FYNNEI. This CDR3 comprises 13 residues. Here the CDR3 reads CASSDHVGEGYTF. The CDR3 region has the DNA TGTGCCAGCAGCGATCACGTGGGCGAAGGCTACACCTTC.

The J gene is TRBJ2-3, the V gene TRBV30; D remains unclear. Germline values: CDR1 GTSNPN, CDR2 SVGIG (reference sequence). This CDR3 has 12 residues. Between the trimmed V and J ends, which lost 0 bases and 6 bases, there was a span of 7 bases. The CDR3 reads CAWSVLRDTQYF. The CDR3 DNA is TGTGCCTGGAGTGTACTCCGGGATACGCAGTATTTT.

This clone was found a few times. The J gene is TRBJ1-5, the V gene TRBV16; TRBD1 is a possible D gene (5 bases). This CDR3 spans 15 amino acids. Germline V gene lookup returns CDR1 KGHSY and CDR2 FQNENV. V was clipped by 5 bases and J by 6 bases, with 17 bases between them. CDR3 protein: CASSTDISSGQPQHF. The CDR3 coding sequence is TGTGCCAGCAGCACGGACATATCATCGGGTCAGCCCCAGCATTTT.

V gene TRBV11-1 combines with J gene TRBJ2-1; 9 nucleotides match TRBD2. V was pared by 0 bases and J by 9 bases, with 6 bases of the junction left unmatched. This CDR3 has 15 residues. Germline V CDR1 and CDR2: SGHAT, FQDESV (reference sequence). The CDR3 is CASSLARGGTGEQFF. In DNA, the CDR3 is TGTGCCAGCAGCTTAGCGCGGGGGGGGACGGGTGAGCAGTTCTTC.

The chain combines TRBV5-1 with TRBJ1-1; TRBD1 matches 7 bases. This CDR3 is built from 17 residues. The germline V gene encodes CDR1 SGHRS and CDR2 YFSETQ. J lost 3 bases, V lost 2 bases, and 13 bases had no gene match. The CDR3 nucleotides are TGCGCCAGCAGCTTACAGGGGACTCCACCCTGGGACACTGAAGCTTTCTTT. This translates into CASSLQGTPPWDTEAFF.

The V gene is TRBV10-3, the J gene TRBJ2-3; 7 nucleotides agree with TRBD2. V was clipped by 3 bases and J by 3 bases; unmatched bases: 3. The CDR3 runs 14 residues. Germline CDR1 is ENHRY and CDR2 is SYGVKD. CDR3: CAISDSRGTDTQYF. CDR3 sequence (DNA): TGTGCCATCAGTGACTCGCGGGGGACAGATACGCAGTATTTT.

The chain combines TRBV7-6 with TRBJ2-2, with D hard to call. CDR1 SGHVS and CDR2 FNYEAQ come from the germline V gene. Trimming removed 4 bases from V and 3 bases from J, with 3 bases in between. The CDR3 runs to 12 residues. CDR3 loop: CASSSDTGELFF. CDR3 coding DNA: TGTGCCAGCAGCTCAGACACCGGGGAGCTGTTTTTT.

The chain has TRBV5-4 and TRBJ1-1, with TRBD1 identical over 8 bases. The germline V gene has CDR1 SGHNT and CDR2 YYREEE (reference sequence). The CDR3 is made up of 13 amino acids. V lost 7 bases, J lost 4 bases, and 6 bases stayed unmatched. DNA for the CDR3: TGTGCCAGCGGCACAGGGGGTGGCACTGAAGCTTTCTTT. Translating gives CASGTGGGTEAFF.

The V call is TRBV6-4, the J call TRBJ2-7, with a tentative D call TRBD2 (5 bases). Trimming stripped 0 bases from V and 2 bases from J, with 11 bases between. Germline CDR1 is MRHNA and CDR2 is SNTAGT. The CDR3 consists of 15 residues. The CDR3 coding sequence is TGTGCCAGCAGTGACTCGACGGGGTGTACCTACGAGCAGTACTTC. Amino acid sequence: CASSDSTGCTYEQYF.

DNA of the CDR3: TGTGCCTCCTGTCCAGACATGAACACTGAAGCTTTCTTT. Its protein is CASCPDMNTEAFF. The chain has TRBV6-5 and TRBJ1-1; no clear D. The germline gives CDR1 MNHEY, CDR2 SVGAGI. With 11 bases removed from V and 0 bases from J, the gap between germline ends came to 13 bases. The CDR3 length is 13 residues.

This chain links TRBV6-6 with TRBJ1-2, with D possibly being TRBD1 (5 bases). Trimming stripped 5 bases from V and 3 bases from J, with 16 bases between. The CDR3 extends over 15 amino acids. Germline values: CDR1 MNHNY, CDR2 SVGAGI (reference sequence). Written as DNA, the CDR3 is TGTGCCAGCAGTGCTTCGGCGGGGACTCACTATGGCTACACCTTC. Protein: CASSASAGTHYGYTF.

The chain recombines TRBV5-1 with TRBJ1-1; 8 nucleotides match TRBD1. V lost 4 bases and J lost 0; bases outside the gene matches: 8. The CDR3 has 16 amino acids. The germline CDR1 and CDR2 sequences are SGHRS and YFSETQ. CDR3 residues: CASSPTGGGMNTEAFF. The CDR3 bases are TGCGCCAGCAGCCCTACAGGGGGTGGAATGAACACTGAAGCTTTCTTT. Based on the CDR3 plus reference TRBV5-1 and TRBJ1-1, the full variable domain is KAGVTQTPRYLIKTRGQQVTLSCSPISGHRSVSWYQQTPGQGLQFLFEYFSETQRNKGNFPGRFSGRQFSNSRSEMNVSTLELGDSALYLCASSPTGGGMNTEAFFGQGTRLTVV.

V gene TRBV10-3 combines with J gene TRBJ2-2; D remains unclear. CDR1 ENHRY and CDR2 SYGVKD come from the germline V gene. V was pared by 3 bases and J by 0 bases, with 8 bases between. CDR3 length: 15 residues. CDR3 in DNA: TGTGCCATCAGTGATACGTCTACGAACACCGGGGAGCTGTTTTTT. Protein: CAISDTSTNTGELFF.

V and J are TRBV10-3 and TRBJ2-2, with 11 bases lining up with TRBD2. The CDR3 consists of 16 residues. The germline CDR1 and CDR2 sequences are ENHRY and SYGVKD. The V segment lost 3 bases and the J segment 1 base; nucleotides outside the gene matches: 1. CDR3 residues: CAISETSGGNTGELFF. In DNA form, the CDR3 reads TGTGCCATCAGTGAAACTAGCGGGGGGAACACCGGGGAGCTGTTTTTT.

The chain is built from TRBV5-3 and TRBJ2-7, with D possibly TRBD1 on 6 matching bases. TRBV5-3 is reported as an ORF; its role is uncertain. Trimming shortened V by 8 bases and J by 6 bases, and 21 bases separated the two germline ends. The CDR3 has 14 residues. The CDR3 is CASSRGTRQSEQYF. Here the CDR3 DNA reads TGTGCCAGTTCCAGGGGCACACGGCAAAGCGAGCAGTACTTC.

The rearrangement links TRBV11-2 to TRBJ2-1; TRBD2 might be the D (5 bases). The CDR3 covers 13 residues. Trimming took 2 bases from V and 7 from J, leaving 9 bases between them. Germline CDR1 and CDR2: SGHAT and FQNNGV. The CDR3 is CASSLSRGNEQFF. In DNA, the CDR3 is TGTGCCAGCAGCTTATCCCGAGGGAATGAGCAGTTCTTC.

The rearrangement uses TRBV6-5 and TRBJ1-1, with TRBD1 identical over 7 bases. This CDR3 region has 14 residues. Germline values: CDR1 MNHEY, CDR2 SVGAGI. Trimming took 8 bases from V and 2 from J; bases not matched to a gene: 8. Here the CDR3 DNA reads TGTGCCAGCGGGCCCGGGACAGTAAACACTGAAGCTTTCTTT. This gives the protein CASGPGTVNTEAFF.

The genes are TRBV4-1 and TRBJ2-7; maybe TRBD1 (5 bases). The CDR3 extends over 14 amino acids. Germline V CDR1 and CDR2: MGHRA, YSYEKL. Trimming shortened V by 2 bases and J by 1 base, and 9 bases separated the two germline ends. Here the CDR3 reads CASSQIQASYEQYF. The CDR3, as DNA: TGCGCCAGCAGCCAAATACAGGCGTCCTACGAGCAGTACTTC.

Points on this clone: A read error may produce the germline difference seen at one junction end. The V and J genes are TRBV4-1 and TRBJ2-2; D is perhaps TRBD2 (5 bases). Germline CDR1 and CDR2: MGHRA and YSYEKL. This CDR3 comprises 15 residues. The CDR3 DNA reads as TGCGCCAGCAGCCAAGATTCATCTTGGGTCGGGGAGCTGCTTTTT. Translation: CASSQDSSWVGELLF.